Listed here are 5 T cell receptor beta chains from one sample, sequenced in a study of cytomegalovirus exposure and HLA in healthy donors. The PCR had 60 Vbeta and 13 Jbeta primers. Profiling relied on immunoSEQ multiplex PCR, and the TCRdb table lists in-frame clones only, not all of them. The sample comprises some 200,000 clones, over 65% of which are singletons, and roughly 2.5% rests with the top ten. Sequencing was carried out using PBMCs. These receptors were obtained from a woman in her sixties or seventies in good health and CMV-seropositive.

The V call is TRBV19, the J call TRBJ1-2, with TRBD1 as a possible D gene (5 bases). CDR1 and CDR2 from the germline V gene are LNHDA and SQIVND (reference sequence). The ends were cut back, 6 bases at V and 4 bases at J, with 12 bases in the middle. This CDR3 is 13 amino acids long. The CDR3 sequence is CASRPSGIYGYTF. DNA of the CDR3: TGTGCCAGTAGGCCCTCAGGGATCTATGGCTACACCTTC. Filled out from reference TRBV19 and TRBJ1-2, the complete variable domain reads DGGITQSPKYLFRKEGQNVTLSCEQNLNHDAMYWYRQDPGQGLRLIYYSQIVNDFQKGDIAEGYSVSREKKESFPLTVTSAQKNPTAFYLCASRPSGIYGYTFGSGTRLTVV.

The rearrangement joins TRBV4-1 to TRBJ2-1; possibly TRBD2 for D (6 bases). Germline V gene lookup returns CDR1 MGHRA and CDR2 YSYEKL. This CDR3 is 14 amino acids long. V lost 1 base, J lost 6 bases, and 10 bases lay in between. CDR3 region: CASSQGQTSNEQFF. The CDR3 DNA reads as TGCGCCAGCAGCCAAGGCCAGACTAGCAATGAGCAGTTCTTC.

This clone was counted only a few times. The chain combines TRBV7-2 with TRBJ2-7; 12 positions agree with TRBD2. The CDR3 is 17 amino acids. Germline-derived CDR1 and CDR2 are SGHTA and FQGNSA. J was trimmed by 1 base and V by 4 bases; bases with no gene match: 8. CDR3 amino acids: CASSSTRTSGVSYEQYF. CDR3 DNA: TGTGCCAGCAGCTCGACTCGGACTAGCGGGGTATCCTACGAGCAGTACTTC.

The chain is built from TRBV5-4 and TRBJ2-3, with D maybe TRBD2 (6 bases). V lost 0 bases, J lost 1 base, and 12 bases lay in between. Germline V gene lookup returns CDR1 SGHNT and CDR2 YYREEE (reference sequence). The CDR3 loop spans 16 amino acids. The CDR3 DNA follows: TGTGCCAGCAGCTTGGCCGGGACTGGGGGCACAGATACGCAGTATTTT. Its protein product is CASSLAGTGGTDTQYF.

The rearrangement joins TRBV19 to TRBJ2-3, with D maybe TRBD2 (5 bases). V lost 5 bases and J 0 bases, leaving 9 bases between the germline ends. CDR3 length: 14 residues. CDR1 is LNHDA, CDR2 SQIVND, per germline (reference sequence). CDR3 sequence (DNA): TGTGCCAGTAGTCACAGAGGGAGCACAGATACGCAGTATTTT. Amino acid sequence: CASSHRGSTDTQYF. The full variable domain, with the rest looked up from reference TRBV19 and TRBJ2-3, is DGGITQSPKYLFRKEGQNVTLSCEQNLNHDAMYWYRQDPGQGLRLIYYSQIVNDFQKGDIAEGYSVSREKKESFPLTVTSAQKNPTAFYLCASSHRGSTDTQYFGPGTRLTVL.